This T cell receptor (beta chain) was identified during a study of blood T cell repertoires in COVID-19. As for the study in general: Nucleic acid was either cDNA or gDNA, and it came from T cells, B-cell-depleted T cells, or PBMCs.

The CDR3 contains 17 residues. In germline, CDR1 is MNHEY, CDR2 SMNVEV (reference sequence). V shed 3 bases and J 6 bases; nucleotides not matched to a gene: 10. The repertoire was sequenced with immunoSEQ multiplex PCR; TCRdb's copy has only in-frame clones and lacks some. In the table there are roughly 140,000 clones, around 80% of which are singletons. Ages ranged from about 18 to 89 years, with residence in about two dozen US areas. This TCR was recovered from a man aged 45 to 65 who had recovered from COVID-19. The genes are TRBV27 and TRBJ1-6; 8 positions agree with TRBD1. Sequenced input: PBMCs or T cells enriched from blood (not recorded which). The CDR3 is CASSFQQGELPNSPLHF. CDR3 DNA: TGTGCCAGCAGTTTCCAACAGGGGGAGCTTCCTAATTCACCCCTCCACTTT.